These T cell receptor beta chains were read from a single sample in a study of shared clonotypes between healthy human individuals. The method was immunoSEQ multiplex PCR; TCRdb's version includes in-frame clones alone and lacks a portion of them. The sample consists of a few million clones, 80% to 95% of them appearing once. Sequencing was done on a sample of naive CD4+ T cells from PBMCs. Every receptor here comes from a man younger than 30 in good health. Some clones in this sample may be carry-over from other donors' samples. CDR3s include the opening cysteine and the closing phenylalanine or tryptophan. Each record gives: clone size, J gene, V gene, CDR3 protein. Clone sizes are given selectively: once, few, many, or a class where the clone is expanded.

-,TRBJ1-4,TRBV28,CASAHSTTNEKLFF
-,TRBJ1-3,TRBV4-1,CASSQPTRNSGNTIYF
-,TRBJ2-7,TRBV28,CASSFKPPPYEQYF
-,TRBJ2-7,TRBV5-5,CASSSTTGARGEQYF
-,TRBJ2-1,TRBV29-1,CSVEEFRGSYNEQFF
-,TRBJ2-5,TRBV11-3,CASSLVGSGVREGQETQYF
-,TRBJ2-1,TRBV29-1,CSVVTSGYNEQFF
-,TRBJ2-2,TRBV5-1,CASSLLAGGLGTGELFF
-,TRBJ2-3,TRBV7-9,CASSWVPDTQYF
-,TRBJ2-3,TRBV7-2,CASSLLGASTDTQYF
-,TRBJ2-3,TRBV27,CASRRTYDSPTSTDTQYF
-,TRBJ2-6,TRBV27,CASSLSSGGSGANVLTF
-,TRBJ2-2,TRBV7-9,CASSSRDRELFF
once,TRBJ2-5,TRBV28,CASSLESETQYF
-,TRBJ1-5,TRBV30,CAWSEAAGNQPQHF
-,TRBJ2-5,TRBV5-1,CASSPTKGRETQYF
few,TRBJ1-1,TRBV27,CASSPPYWGHRSSGTEAFF
-,TRBJ1-1,TRBV29-1,CSVGQGGYTEAFF
-,TRBJ2-3,TRBV5-1,CASGLQGPRVTQYF
-,TRBJ1-1,TRBV18,CASSPLVGGTEAFF
-,TRBJ2-2,TRBV27,CASSSRTDRGSDTGELFF
-,TRBJ2-7,TRBV10-3,CAISELDPPYEQYF
-,TRBJ1-1,TRBV19,CASRKLNEGVTEAFF
-,TRBJ1-5,TRBV30,CAWSVPPGQAGSNQPQHF
-,TRBJ1-5,TRBV7-9,CASSLSNQPQHF
-,TRBJ1-5,TRBV4-2,CASSQGLVETNQPQHF
-,TRBJ2-1,TRBV7-9,CASSLYTGQGRVDEQFF
-,TRBJ2-3,TRBV7-2,CASSLGHHPDTQYF
-,TRBJ2-5,TRBV10-3,CAISESAGGLETQYF
-,TRBJ2-7,TRBV5-6,CASSFFGGRRSFYEQYF
-,TRBJ1-5,TRBV2,CASSPGTGNQPQHF
-,TRBJ2-1,TRBV7-2,CASSLNGATIYNEQFF
once,TRBJ2-5,TRBV11-3,CASSLYSEETQYF
-,TRBJ2-7,TRBV27,CASSLKEGPYEQYF
once,TRBJ1-2,TRBV28,CASRARRGLDYGYTF
-,TRBJ2-1,TRBV5-5,CASSLAREGNEQFF
once,TRBJ2-1,TRBV11-2,CASLPRTSGNEQFF
-,TRBJ1-2,TRBV7-2,CASSLDSGGYTF
-,TRBJ2-3,TRBV7-2,CASSFSEGADTQYF
-,TRBJ2-1,TRBV6-5,CASSSRGYDNEQFF